This T cell receptor beta chain was found in a study of blood T cell repertoires in COVID-19. Measured with immunoSEQ multiplex PCR; TCRdb has only the in-frame clones, and not every one. The data contain approximately 30,000 clones, 93% of them singletons. CDR3 length equals 18 residues. The origin of this receptor is a human donor in a cohort sampled during active COVID-19. Sequencing input: peripheral blood. The rearrangement links TRBV21-1 to TRBJ2-1; TRBD2 is taken as the D call from the table, unchecked against the DNA. TRBV21-1 is noted as a pseudogene. The CDR3 spells CASSTPPLWGRLYNEQFF. CDR3 coding DNA: TGTGCCAGCAGCACTCCTCCCCTTTGGGGGAGGCTATACAATGAGCAGTTCTTC.